This entry lists 15 T cell receptor beta chains sequenced from one sample in a study of radiotherapy plus CTLA-4 blockade in lung cancer. Sequencing used immunoSEQ multiplex PCR; TCRdb keeps in-frame clones, though not all of them. This table holds 62,000 or so clones, 65% to 80% found once. The input for sequencing was peripheral blood, taken from a patient treated with radiotherapy plus ipilimumab. Every receptor here comes from a human donor with non-small cell lung cancer who had a complete response to radiotherapy plus ipilimumab.

V usage is TRBV4-3 and J usage is TRBJ2-7; no definite D call. The CDR3 totals 16 residues. Germline V gives CDR1 LGHNA, CDR2 YSLEER. V was clipped by 1 base and J by 0 bases, with 13 bases between them. DNA of the CDR3: TGCGCCAGCAGCCAAGGAGTAGAGCTATTCTCCTACGAGCAGTACTTC. Translating it yields CASSQGVELFSYEQYF.

This clone was observed a single time. This rearrangement joins TRBV7-9 to TRBJ1-1; D ambiguous. Trimming left V 3 bases short and J 1 base short, with 6 bases between. Germline V gives CDR1 SEHNR, CDR2 FQNEAQ (reference sequence). This CDR3 has 13 residues. The CDR3 reads CASSFSRNTEAFF. The CDR3 DNA follows: TGTGCCAGCAGCTTCTCCAGGAACACTGAAGCTTTCTTT.

This chain links TRBV15 with TRBJ2-5; possibly TRBD1 for D (6 bases). The CDR3 sequence is 20 residues long. V lost 1 base to trimming and J lost 1 base, with 25 bases between them. The germline V gene has CDR1 LNHNV and CDR2 YYDKDF (reference sequence). The DNA of the CDR3 is TGTGCCACCAGCAGAGGTCCCCCCGAGAGACAGGCCGCCCGCCAAGAGACCCAGTACTTC. Amino acids: CATSRGPPERQAARQETQYF.

The CDR3 bases are TGCGCCAGCAGCCAAGAGCCTAGCGGGGGGACCTCCTACAATGAGCAGTTCTTC. Protein sequence: CASSQEPSGGTSYNEQFF. The genes are TRBV4-1 and TRBJ2-1; the match to TRBD2 covers 11 bases. Germline trimming cut 0 bases from V and 0 bases from J; bases unmatched to any gene: 4. The CDR3 is 18 residues long. Germline CDR1 reads MGHRA; CDR2 reads YSYEKL.

The chain joins TRBV12-5 to TRBJ2-3, with 12 bases matching TRBD2. V lost 2 bases and J lost 8; bases outside the gene matches: 14. Germline CDR1 LGHNT, CDR2 FRNRAP. The CDR3 covers 18 residues. The CDR3 DNA reads TGTGCTAGTGGTTTGTTTTATCCCGCTAGCGGGGGGGCCGGTACGCAGTATTTT. Residues: CASGLFYPASGGAGTQYF.

The chain couples TRBV7-2 to TRBJ1-2; 7 bases agree with TRBD1. V lost 0 bases, J lost 8 bases, and 3 bases stayed unmatched. The germline CDR1 and CDR2 sequences are SGHTA and FQGNSA. The CDR3 runs to 13 residues. CDR3 sequence (DNA): TGTGCCAGCAGCTTAGCAGGGGGCGGGGGCTACACCTTC. Translating it yields CASSLAGGGGYTF.

V and J are TRBV7-8 and TRBJ1-2; 7 bases are shared with TRBD1. J lost 4 bases, V lost 4 bases, and 3 bases had no gene match. This CDR3 contains 13 residues. From germline, CDR1 is SGHVS and CDR2 FQNEAQ. This CDR3 is CASSSDRVYGYTF. Written as DNA, the CDR3 is TGTGCCAGCAGCTCCGACAGGGTCTATGGCTACACCTTC.

On this clone itself: Other nucleotide sequences in the sample specify the same CDR3. The chain couples TRBV7-9 to TRBJ2-7, with 14 positions matching TRBD2. Germline V gene data show CDR1 as SEHNR and CDR2 as FQNEAQ (reference sequence). The length of the CDR3 is 15 residues. V shed 5 bases, J shed 4 bases, and the junction held 4 bases outside the gene matches. CDR3 coding DNA: TGTGCCAGCAGCGTAGGGACTAGCGGGGGTTACGAGCAGTACTTC. This gives the protein CASSVGTSGGYEQYF. Using reference TRBV7-9 and TRBJ2-7 for the parts outside the CDR3, the full variable domain is DTGVSQNPRHKITKRGQNVTFRCDPISEHNRLYWYRQTLGQGPEFLTYFQNEAQLEKSRLLSDRFSAERPKGSFSTLEIQRTEQGDSAMYLCASSVGTSGGYEQYFGPGTRLTVT.

Only one count was recorded for this clone. The chain uses TRBV29-1 and TRBJ2-1; 14 positions agree with TRBD2. This CDR3 is built from 14 residues. Germline-derived CDR1 and CDR2 are SQVTM and ANQGSEA. The V gene end was trimmed by 6 bases and the J gene end by 7 bases; junction bases not matched to a gene: 5. CDR3 protein: CSVPGLAGGNEQFF. The CDR3 DNA reads TGCAGCGTGCCTGGACTAGCGGGGGGAAATGAGCAGTTCTTC.

J is TRBJ1-2 and V is TRBV11-3; TRBD1 matches at 10 bases. The CDR3 spans 18 residues. With 5 bases clipped from V and 0 bases from J, the junction kept 12 bases outside the gene matches. Germline CDR1 SGHNT, CDR2 YENEEA. The CDR3 spells CASSLPETGGRANYGYTF. CDR3 DNA: TGTGCCAGCAGCCTACCAGAGACAGGGGGCCGAGCTAACTATGGCTACACCTTC.

The gene calls are TRBV18 and TRBJ2-2; no definite D call. The length of the CDR3 is 16 residues. Trimming pared 2 bases from V and 0 bases from J, leaving 10 bases between. Germline CDR1 reads KGHSH; CDR2 reads LQKENI. CDR3 loop: CASSPSQITNTGELFF. The DNA of the CDR3 is TGTGCCAGCTCACCATCACAAATCACGAACACCGGGGAGCTGTTTTTT. Combining the CDR3 with reference TRBV18 and TRBJ2-2 gives the whole variable domain NAGVMQNPRHLVRRRGQEARLRCSPMKGHSHVYWYRQLPEEGLKFMVYLQKENIIDESGMPKERFSAEFPKEGPSILRIQQVVRGDSAAYFCASSPSQITNTGELFFGEGSRLTVL.

This sequence joins TRBV11-3 and TRBJ1-3; a weak D match, TRBD1 (6 bases). This CDR3 spans 15 amino acids. CDR1 and CDR2 (germline): SGHNT, YENEEA. V lost 4 bases, J lost 4 bases, and 14 bases lay in between. The DNA of the CDR3 is TGTGCCAGCAGCTCCGACAGGACTGGCGGAAACACCATATATTTT. Amino acids: CASSSDRTGGNTIYF.

In its sample, this clone was seen once. The rearrangement uses TRBV7-9 and TRBJ1-1; a possible D gene is TRBD1 (5 bases). The germline V gene has CDR1 SEHNR and CDR2 FQNEAQ (reference sequence). V was clipped by 5 bases and J by 5 bases, with 21 bases between them. This CDR3 has 16 residues. The CDR3 nucleotides read TGTGCCAGCAGCCCCCCGGTCGGGGGGTATCGGACTGAAGCTTTCTTT. It codes for CASSPPVGGYRTEAFF.

The rearrangement joins TRBV6-5 to TRBJ1-1; 9 nucleotides line up with TRBD1. Looked up from germline, CDR1 is MNHEY and CDR2 is SVGAGI. The CDR3 consists of 15 residues. Losses at the gene ends were 7 bases for V and 1 base for J; bases not matched to a gene: 7. In DNA, the CDR3 is TGTGCCAGCACCTACGGGGGACAGGGGAACACTGAAGCTTTCTTT. Protein product: CASTYGGQGNTEAFF.

Only one count was recorded for this clone. J is TRBJ1-2 and V is TRBV6-1, with a weak D call TRBD1 (5 bases). The CDR3 contains 14 residues. Germline V gene lookup returns CDR1 MNHNS and CDR2 SASEGT. Trimming pared 6 bases from V and 0 bases from J, leaving 11 bases between. The CDR3 DNA sequence: TGTGCCAGCAGGGCTTCGACAGCTAACTATGGCTACACCTTC. Its translation is CASRASTANYGYTF.